The following is a T cell receptor (beta chain) sequence with its context. These data are taken from a study of blood T cell repertoires in COVID-19. Study overall: There were acute and convalescent COVID-19 samples, and they came from the United States, Italy and Spain. T cells, B-cell-depleted T cells, or PBMCs supplied cDNA or gDNA.

V lost 6 bases and J lost 7, with 15 bases in between. Looked up from germline, CDR1 is LNHDA and CDR2 is SQIVND (reference sequence). This CDR3 spans 13 amino acids. Methods used by the authors: How many nucleated cells were present was estimated from reference gene primer amplification. Clones were read by immunoSEQ multiplex PCR, and TCRdb kept only the in-frame ones, dropping some. The V and J calls and clone size come from that table; D and trimming were worked out from the DNA. The sample shows roughly 300,000 clones, roughly 85% of them seen only once. The clonotype comes from a human donor in a cohort sampled during active COVID-19. This chain links TRBV19 with TRBJ1-1, with D maybe TRBD1 (5 bases). Input material: peripheral blood. The CDR3 DNA reads TGTGCCAGTAGCTGGGGGGGAACCCGTGAAGCTTTCTTT. Translating gives CASSWGGTREAFF.